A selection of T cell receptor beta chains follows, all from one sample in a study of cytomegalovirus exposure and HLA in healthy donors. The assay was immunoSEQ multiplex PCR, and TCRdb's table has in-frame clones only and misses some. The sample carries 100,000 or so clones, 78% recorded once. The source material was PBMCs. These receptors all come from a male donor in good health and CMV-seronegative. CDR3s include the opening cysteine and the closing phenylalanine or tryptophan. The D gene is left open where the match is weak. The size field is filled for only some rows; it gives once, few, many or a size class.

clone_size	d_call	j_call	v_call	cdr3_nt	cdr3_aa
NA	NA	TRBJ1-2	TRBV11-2	TGTGCCAGCAGTCATTCAGGGGACTATGGCTACACCTTC	CASSHSGDYGYTF
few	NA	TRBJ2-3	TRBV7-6	TGTGCCAGCAGCTTAGGACCCGCTAGCCTGCCGGATACGCAGTATTTT	CASSLGPASLPDTQYF
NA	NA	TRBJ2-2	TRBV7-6	TGTGCCAGCAGCTTTCTCACCGGGGAGCTGTTTTTT	CASSFLTGELFF
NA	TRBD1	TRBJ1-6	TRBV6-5	TGTGCCAGCAGTTACTCGAAAAGGGGGCTTTCACCCCTCCACTTT	CASSYSKRGLSPLHF
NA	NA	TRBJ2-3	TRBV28	TGTGCCAGCAGTTTAAGCGGTATCATGGGTAGCACAGATACGCAGTATTTT	CASSLSGIMGSTDTQYF
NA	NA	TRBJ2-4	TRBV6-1	TGTGCCAGCAGTCCTAAGGGGGGGGAAAACATTCAGTACTTC	CASSPKGGENIQYF
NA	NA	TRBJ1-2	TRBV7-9	TGTGCCAGCAGCCGGGGAGACCTCCTCATCCCGTCCAACTATGGCTACACCTTC	CASSRGDLLIPSNYGYTF
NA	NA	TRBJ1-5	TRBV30	TGTGCCTGGAGTGTAGGAGGTAGGGGCAATCAGCCCCAGCATTTT	CAWSVGGRGNQPQHF
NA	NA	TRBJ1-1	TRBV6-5	TGTGCCAGCAGTAGACAAGGGGTCGGCACTGAAGCTTTCTTT	CASSRQGVGTEAFF
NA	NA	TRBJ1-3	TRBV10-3	TGTGCCATCAGTGAGTCCGGCTCTGGAAACACCATATATTTT	CAISESGSGNTIYF
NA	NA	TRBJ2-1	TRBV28	TGTGCCAGCAGTCCCCGCCGTGGGGAGCGGGCCTGGTACAATGAGCAGTTCTTC	CASSPRRGERAWYNEQFF
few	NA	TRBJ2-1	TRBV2	TGTGCCAGCAGCCCCGGACAGTATGAGCAGTTCTTC	CASSPGQYEQFF
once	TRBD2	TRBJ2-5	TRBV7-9	TGTGCCAGCAGCTTTAGCGGGGTCCAAGAGACCCAGTACTTC	CASSFSGVQETQYF
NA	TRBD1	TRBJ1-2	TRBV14	TGTGCCAGCAGCCTGGGACAGCTGGGAGGCTACACCTTC	CASSLGQLGGYTF
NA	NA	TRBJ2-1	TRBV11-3	TGTGCCAGCAGCTCGGACAATGAGCAGTTCTTC	CASSSDNEQFF
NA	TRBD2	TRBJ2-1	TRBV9	TGTGCCAGCAGCGTACAAGGGCTAGCGGGAGTTTACTACAATGAGCAGTTCTTC	CASSVQGLAGVYYNEQFF
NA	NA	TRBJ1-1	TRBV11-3	TGTGCCAGCAGCTCTCCACGGACATTTGAAGCTTTCTTT	CASSSPRTFEAFF
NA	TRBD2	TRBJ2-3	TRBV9	TGTGCCAGCAGACCGCCGGGACTAGCTGAAGATACGCAGTATTTT	CASRPPGLAEDTQYF
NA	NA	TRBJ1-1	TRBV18	TGTGCCAGCTCACCAACGCGGGAGAAGAACACTGAAGCTTTCTTT	CASSPTREKNTEAFF
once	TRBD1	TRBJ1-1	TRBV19	TGTGCCAGTAGTCCCGGACAGGGGGGTCCTACTGAAGCTTTCTTT	CASSPGQGGPTEAFF
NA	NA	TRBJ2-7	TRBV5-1	TGCGCCAGCAGCTTGTGGAGCGATCCCTACGAGCAGTACTTC	CASSLWSDPYEQYF
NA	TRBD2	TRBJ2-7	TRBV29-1	TGCAGCGTTGAAGATCGGGAGGGAATCCCCTACGAGCAGTACTTC	CSVEDREGIPYEQYF
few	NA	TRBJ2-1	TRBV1	TGCACCAGCACCCGGATTCGGAGGGATGAGCAGTTCTTC	CTSTRIRRDEQFF
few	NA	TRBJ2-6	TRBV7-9	TGTGCCAGCAGCTCCTCCACGATTCTACGCTCTGGGGCCAACGTCCTGACTTTC	CASSSSTILRSGANVLTF
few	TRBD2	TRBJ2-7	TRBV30	TGTGCCTGGAGTGTACATGCGGGAGGGCCCTACGAGCAGTACTTC	CAWSVHAGGPYEQYF
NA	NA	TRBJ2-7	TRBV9	TGTGCCAGCAGCCCGCGGAGAGTAACCTACGAGCAGTACTTC	CASSPRRVTYEQYF
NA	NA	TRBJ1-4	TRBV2	TGTGCCAGCAATTATGTGAAGGGGGCAACTAATGAAAAACTGTTTTTT	CASNYVKGATNEKLFF
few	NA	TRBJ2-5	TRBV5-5	TGTGCCAGCAGCAGTGTTGGAGGCGCAGAGACCCAGTACTTC	CASSSVGGAETQYF